These 25 T cell receptor beta chains came from one sample sequenced in a study of shared clonotypes between healthy human individuals. Assay used: immunoSEQ multiplex PCR; TCRdb lists only in-frame clones, some missing. The sample lists around 2.1 million clones; almost 96% were seen once. The specimen sequenced was naive CD4+ T cells sorted from blood. Indicated subset: CD45RA+ positively selected. These TCRs come from a young man in good health.

This chain uses TRBV7-2 with TRBJ1-6; D is unclear. V shed 5 bases and J shed 8 bases, with 19 bases lying between them. CDR1 is SGHTA and CDR2 is FQGNSA in the germline V gene. This CDR3 contains 16 residues. In DNA, the CDR3 is TGTGCCAGCAGCCAGGATCGGCCTTTGGTGGATTCACCCCTCCACTTT. It yields the protein CASSQDRPLVDSPLHF.

The chain links TRBV27 to TRBJ2-5, with TRBD1 matching 7 bases. V shed 6 bases and J 0 bases; nucleotides not matched to a gene: 10. CDR1 is MNHEY and CDR2 is SMNVEV in the germline V gene (reference sequence). The CDR3 extends over 16 amino acids. CDR3 sequence: CASSPQGRRYQETQYF. DNA of the CDR3: TGTGCCAGCAGCCCACAGGGGAGACGGTACCAAGAGACCCAGTACTTC.

This clone was recorded once. The rearrangement links TRBV10-3 to TRBJ2-7; a possible D gene is TRBD1 (5 bases). The germline V gene has CDR1 ENHRY and CDR2 SYGVKD. This CDR3 contains 14 residues. The V end lost 10 bases, the J end lost 3 bases, and 19 bases lay between the germline ends. In DNA form, the CDR3 reads TGTGCCACCCGCCTAGACAGAAACAGCTACGAGCAGTACTTC. Protein product: CATRLDRNSYEQYF.

The chain links TRBV18 to TRBJ2-6; 7 bases line up with TRBD1. With V trimmed by 0 bases and J by 1 base, 6 bases remained unmatched. Germline assignment: CDR1 KGHSH and CDR2 LQKENI. The CDR3 length is 18 residues. CDR3 sequence reads: CASSPPNRGPSGANVLTF. Written as DNA, the CDR3 is TGTGCCAGCTCACCACCAAACAGGGGACCATCTGGGGCCAACGTCCTGACTTTC.

About this clone itself: In the same sample, other DNA sequences code for this CDR3. The chain employs TRBV2 and TRBJ2-5; D call uncertain. The length of the CDR3 is 14 residues. Germline CDR1 SNHLY, CDR2 FYNNEI. V lost 3 bases and J 2 bases, leaving 10 bases between the germline ends. The CDR3 sequence: CASSEARWQETQYF. The CDR3 region has the DNA TGTGCCAGCAGTGAGGCCAGGTGGCAAGAGACCCAGTACTTC.

The count of this clone is one. The chain employs TRBV2 and TRBJ2-2; a weak D match, TRBD1 (6 bases). This CDR3 is built from 14 residues. V was cut by 6 bases and J by 5 bases, with 13 bases left in between. The germline gives CDR1 SNHLY, CDR2 FYNNEI. Here the CDR3 reads CASREGVPTGELFF. The DNA of the CDR3 is TGTGCCAGCAGAGAGGGGGTTCCAACCGGGGAGCTGTTTTTT.

Details on this clone: Other nucleotide sequences in the sample specify the same CDR3. The chain is built from TRBV27 and TRBJ2-7; 11 bases line up with TRBD1. With 6 bases clipped from V and 2 bases from J, the junction kept 3 bases outside the gene matches. Germline values: CDR1 MNHEY, CDR2 SMNVEV (reference sequence). The CDR3 totals 14 residues. CDR3 in DNA: TGTGCCAGCAGGCGGGGACAGGGGGCCTACGAGCAGTACTTC. Amino acids: CASRRGQGAYEQYF.

The chain uses TRBV6-5 and TRBJ2-2; 9 bases match TRBD2. The CDR3 consists of 15 residues. Germline trimming cut 6 bases from V and 4 bases from J; bases unmatched to any gene: 6. Germline V gene lookup returns CDR1 MNHEY and CDR2 SVGAGI. The CDR3 here is CASSPSGTGTGELFF. The CDR3 DNA reads TGTGCCAGCAGCCCTAGCGGGACGGGCACCGGGGAGCTGTTTTTT.

The chain recombines TRBV28 with TRBJ2-1; TRBD2 matches at 13 bases. Germline CDR1 MDHEN, CDR2 SYDVKM. This CDR3 spans 19 amino acids. The ends lost 6 bases at V and 3 bases at J; junction bases unmatched: 14. The CDR3 sequence is CASRRRLAGGPSDYNEQFF. CDR3 nucleotides: TGTGCCAGCAGAAGAAGACTAGCGGGGGGCCCCTCAGACTACAATGAGCAGTTCTTC.

The chain links TRBV29-1 to TRBJ2-3, with TRBD2 identical over 7 bases. The J segment lost 0 bases and the V segment lost 8 bases, leaving 8 bases of the junction unmatched. CDR1 is SQVTM and CDR2 is ANQGSEA in the germline V gene. The CDR3 has 14 amino acids. CDR3 nucleotides: TGCAGCCTTCGCAGCGGGACTAGCACAGATACGCAGTATTTT. It encodes CSLRSGTSTDTQYF.

The chain has TRBV6-5 and TRBJ1-4; 9 nucleotides line up with TRBD1. The CDR3 loop spans 15 amino acids. Germline trimming cut 6 bases from V and 6 bases from J; bases unmatched to any gene: 8. Looked up from germline, CDR1 is MNHEY and CDR2 is SVGAGI. CDR3 region: CASSRIRDRDEKLFF. Here the CDR3 DNA reads TGTGCCAGCAGCCGTATCCGGGACAGGGATGAAAAACTGTTTTTT.

CDR3 amino acids: CASSYSGGTDTQYF. CDR3 coding DNA: TGTGCCAGCAGCTACAGCGGGGGCACAGATACGCAGTATTTT. This chain joins TRBV9 and TRBJ2-3; 7 nucleotides agree with TRBD2. Germline CDR1 reads SGDLS; CDR2 reads YYNGEE. V lost 4 bases, J lost 1 base, and 3 bases stayed unmatched. This CDR3 has 14 amino acids.

Turning to this clone: The same CDR3 also results from other DNA sequences found in this sample. The chain uses TRBV5-1 and TRBJ1-4; D is ambiguous. Germline-derived CDR1 and CDR2 are SGHRS and YFSETQ. The CDR3 contains 14 residues. The V gene lost 2 bases and the J gene lost 3 bases, with 8 bases spanning the gap. CDR3 coding DNA: TGCGCCAGCAGCTTTCAAGGGTCTAATGAAAAACTGTTTTTT. Amino acid sequence: CASSFQGSNEKLFF.

The gene calls are TRBV6-5 and TRBJ2-1; D possibly uses TRBD1 or TRBD2 (5 bases each). Per germline, CDR1 MNHEY and CDR2 SVGAGI. V was clipped by 11 bases and J by 6 bases, with 20 bases between them. The CDR3 extends over 14 amino acids. The CDR3 DNA sequence: TGTGCCTCAATAGGGCAGGGAGTCCCCAATGAGCAGTTCTTC. Translating gives CASIGQGVPNEQFF.

CDR3 amino acids: CASSYHFGHREETQYF. DNA of the CDR3: TGTGCCAGCAGTTACCACTTTGGGCACCGGGAAGAGACCCAGTACTTC. The chain has TRBV6-5 and TRBJ2-5; the D is unclear. Germline loops: CDR1 MNHEY, CDR2 SVGAGI. Trimming stripped 2 bases from V and 3 bases from J, with 16 bases between. The CDR3 is made up of 16 amino acids.

The chain joins TRBV6-6 to TRBJ1-5; no reliable D call. This CDR3 has 13 amino acids. V lost 5 bases, J lost 5 bases, and 10 bases lay in between. Germline V gene lookup returns CDR1 MNHNY and CDR2 SVGAGI (reference sequence). DNA of the CDR3: TGTGCCAGCAGTATGGACGGTCATCAGCCCCAGCATTTT. This encodes CASSMDGHQPQHF.

With regard to this clone: At the DNA level, this CDR3 is encoded by other sequences in the same sample as well. V gene TRBV6-4 combines with J gene TRBJ2-3; the D gene is possibly TRBD1 (5 bases). The CDR3 is 14 amino acids. V was pared by 3 bases and J by 1 base, with 8 bases between. Germline V gene lookup returns CDR1 MRHNA and CDR2 SNTAGT. The CDR3 DNA is TGTGCCAGCAGTGAGCAGGGCGGCACAGATACGCAGTATTTT. This encodes CASSEQGGTDTQYF.

The chain recombines TRBV4-1 with TRBJ2-7; a possible D gene is TRBD1 (6 bases). V lost 1 base and J lost 3, with 16 bases in between. Per the germline V gene, CDR1 is MGHRA and CDR2 is YSYEKL. The CDR3 is 16 residues long. The DNA for the CDR3 is TGCGCCAGCAGCCAAGCCGGGAAGGGGGTGGACTACGAGCAGTACTTC. Its protein product is CASSQAGKGVDYEQYF.

The J gene is TRBJ2-7, the V gene TRBV10-3; D possibly corresponds to TRBD1 (5 bases). CDR1 is ENHRY and CDR2 is SYGVKD in the germline V gene. The length of the CDR3 is 14 residues. V was cut by 7 bases and J by 3 bases, with 16 bases left in between. The CDR3 spells CAINPGPGLYEQYF. CDR3 coding DNA: TGTGCCATCAACCCAGGGCCAGGGCTCTACGAGCAGTACTTC.

This clone was counted once. The chain links TRBV6-1 to TRBJ2-2; 12 nucleotides agree with TRBD2. The CDR3 is made up of 17 amino acids. Per germline, CDR1 MNHNS and CDR2 SASEGT. V lost 3 bases to trimming and J lost 3 bases; unmatched junction nucleotides: 5. The CDR3 DNA is TGTGCCAGCAGTGACCCAGGACTAGCGGGGTACACCGGGGAGCTGTTTTTT. Encoded protein: CASSDPGLAGYTGELFF.

This rearrangement joins TRBV18 to TRBJ2-7, with 7 bases aligning to TRBD1. CDR3 size: 15 residues. After removal of 3 bases from V and 2 bases from J, the junction contained 7 bases not matched to a gene. Germline V gene data show CDR1 as KGHSH and CDR2 as LQKENI. CDR3 protein: CASSPITGEPYEQYF. The CDR3 DNA sequence: TGTGCCAGCTCACCTATCACAGGGGAACCCTACGAGCAGTACTTC.

The rearrangement joins TRBV29-1 to TRBJ1-6; no definite D call. Germline CDR1 SQVTM, CDR2 ANQGSEA. Trimming took 4 bases from V and 4 from J, leaving 8 bases between them. This CDR3 has 13 amino acids. The CDR3 is CSVGGFYNSPLHF. DNA of the CDR3: TGCAGCGTTGGGGGATTTTATAATTCACCCCTCCACTTT.

Only one count was recorded for this clone. This chain joins TRBV10-1 and TRBJ1-4; 7 nucleotides align to TRBD1. V lost 0 bases and J lost 6; bases outside the gene matches: 4. CDR1 and CDR2 (germline): WNHNN, SYGVQD (reference sequence). This CDR3 is 15 amino acids long. CDR3 region: CASSESRGRDEKLFF. The CDR3 coding sequence is TGCGCCAGCAGTGAGTCGAGGGGGCGCGATGAAAAACTGTTTTTT.

Points on this clone: The identical CDR3 is also encoded by other nucleotide sequences in the sample. The rearrangement links TRBV20-1 to TRBJ2-7; D is possibly TRBD1 (6 bases). Per the germline V gene, CDR1 is DFQATT and CDR2 is SNEGSKA (reference sequence). Trimming took 2 bases from V and 7 from J, leaving 9 bases between them. This CDR3 has 11 amino acids. The CDR3, as DNA: TGCAGTGCTAGAACAGGGAGTGAGCAGTACTTC. Encoded protein: CSARTGSEQYF.

The chain recombines TRBV6-5 with TRBJ1-4; TRBD1 is a possible D gene (5 bases). The ends were cut back, 0 bases at V and 4 bases at J, with 12 bases in the middle. Germline CDR1 and CDR2: MNHEY and SVGAGI. This CDR3 has 16 amino acids. The CDR3 DNA sequence: TGTGCCAGCAGTTACTCAAGGGCAGGGCTTAATGAAAAACTGTTTTTT. It codes for CASSYSRAGLNEKLFF.